This T cell receptor (beta chain) is drawn from a study of blood T cell repertoires in COVID-19. Profiled with immunoSEQ multiplex PCR; TCRdb holds only in-frame clones, not every one. The sample gives about 120,000 clones, roughly 79% of which show up once; about 10% is in the top ten. V gave up 3 bases and J gave up 7 bases; unmatched junction bases: 4. Looked up from germline, CDR1 is LNHDA and CDR2 is SQIVND (reference sequence). The CDR3 has 15 amino acids. The chain uses TRBV19 and TRBJ1-5; TRBD1 matches at 12 bases. This TCR derives from a human donor in a cohort sampled during active COVID-19. The sample comprised peripheral blood. DNA for the CDR3: TGTGCCAGTAGTATGGGACAGGGGGCTTCCCAGCCCCAGCATTTT. It is translated as CASSMGQGASQPQHF.